Listed below are T cell receptor beta chains from one sample, sequenced in a study of blood T cell repertoires in COVID-19. Data came from immunoSEQ multiplex PCR; TCRdb stores just in-frame clones and leaves some out. The data show some 290,000 clones, 90% seen once. The sequenced sample consisted of peripheral blood. The receptors stem from a woman in her 30s with COVID-19, enrolled during active disease. The CDR3 runs from the conserved cysteine through the conserved F or W. D genes are given only for firm matches. Clone size is shown for a subset of rows, as once, few, many or a class of expanded clone.

CDR3 DNA: TGTGCCAGCAGCCCGGGACAAAATAATGAAAAACTGTTTTTT
CDR3 protein: CASSPGQNNEKLFF
D gene: NA
V gene: TRBV7-9
clone size: few
J gene: TRBJ1-4

CDR3 DNA: TGTGCCAGCAGCTTACCCCGGACAGGGGGGAAAACCGGGGAGCTGTTTTTT
CDR3 protein: CASSLPRTGGKTGELFF
D gene: TRBD1
V gene: TRBV7-8
clone size: NA
J gene: TRBJ2-2

CDR3 DNA: TGTGCCTGGAGGGGGGACTCTTTCTCCTACAATGAGCAGTTCTTC
CDR3 protein: CAWRGDSFSYNEQFF
D gene: NA
V gene: TRBV30
clone size: once
J gene: TRBJ2-1

CDR3 DNA: TGTGCCAGCAGTTATTCCGGGACAGGGTTCACTGAAGCTTTCTTT
CDR3 protein: CASSYSGTGFTEAFF
D gene: TRBD1
V gene: TRBV6-5
clone size: NA
J gene: TRBJ1-1

CDR3 DNA: TGCGCCAGCAGCATAGGGGGACAAAACACCGGGGAGCTGTTTTTT
CDR3 protein: CASSIGGQNTGELFF
D gene: NA
V gene: TRBV5-1
clone size: NA
J gene: TRBJ2-2

CDR3 DNA: TGCGCCAGCAGCTTGGGCGACAGGGGGCGAGGCTACACCTTC
CDR3 protein: CASSLGDRGRGYTF
D gene: TRBD1
V gene: TRBV5-1
clone size: NA
J gene: TRBJ1-2

CDR3 DNA: TGTGCCAGCAGCGCCCGGCGGGGTTTGAACACCGGGGAGCTGTTTTTT
CDR3 protein: CASSARRGLNTGELFF
D gene: NA
V gene: TRBV14
clone size: NA
J gene: TRBJ2-2

CDR3 DNA: TGTGCCAGCTCACCCCCATCAGGTGAAGCTTTCTTT
CDR3 protein: CASSPPSGEAFF
D gene: NA
V gene: TRBV18
clone size: NA
J gene: TRBJ1-1

CDR3 DNA: TGTGCCAGCAGCCTCGACAGGAACACTGAAGCTTTCTTT
CDR3 protein: CASSLDRNTEAFF
D gene: NA
V gene: TRBV7-3
clone size: NA
J gene: TRBJ1-1

CDR3 DNA: TGTGCCAGCAGTTATCTACCGACTCTGGGTCAGCCCCAGCATTTT
CDR3 protein: CASSYLPTLGQPQHF
D gene: NA
V gene: TRBV6-5
clone size: NA
J gene: TRBJ1-5

CDR3 DNA: TGTGCCAGCAGCTTAGATCGGGTGCTCAATGAGCAGTTCTTC
CDR3 protein: CASSLDRVLNEQFF
D gene: NA
V gene: TRBV7-8
clone size: few
J gene: TRBJ2-1

CDR3 DNA: TGTGCCAGTAGTGCCGGACTAGCGGGAGTTCATGAGCAGTTCTTC
CDR3 protein: CASSAGLAGVHEQFF
D gene: TRBD2
V gene: TRBV19
clone size: once
J gene: TRBJ2-1

CDR3 DNA: TGTGCCTGGAGTGGGGAGGCTGGAAACACCATATATTTT
CDR3 protein: CAWSGEAGNTIYF
D gene: NA
V gene: TRBV30
clone size: NA
J gene: TRBJ1-3

CDR3 DNA: TGTGCCAGCAGTTACGACGGGAGGGGACCCTACAATGAGCAGTTCTTC
CDR3 protein: CASSYDGRGPYNEQFF
D gene: TRBD2
V gene: TRBV6-5
clone size: NA
J gene: TRBJ2-1

CDR3 DNA: TGTGCCAGCAGCGTAACAGGGGGCTTCACCGGGGAGCTGTTTTTT
CDR3 protein: CASSVTGGFTGELFF
D gene: TRBD1
V gene: TRBV9
clone size: NA
J gene: TRBJ2-2

CDR3 DNA: TGTGCCAGCTCACCGGACAGCGCAATCTATGGCTACACCTTC
CDR3 protein: CASSPDSAIYGYTF
D gene: NA
V gene: TRBV18
clone size: NA
J gene: TRBJ1-2

CDR3 DNA: TGCGCCAGCAGCCAAGAACCCCGAGTGGGGGCGGCGAGCAATCAGCCCCAGCATTTT
CDR3 protein: CASSQEPRVGAASNQPQHF
D gene: NA
V gene: TRBV4-1
clone size: NA
J gene: TRBJ1-5

CDR3 DNA: TGCGCCAGCAGTGAATGGCTAGCGGGGAATGAGCAGTTCTTC
CDR3 protein: CASSEWLAGNEQFF
D gene: TRBD2
V gene: TRBV10-1
clone size: NA
J gene: TRBJ2-1

CDR3 DNA: TGCAGCGTTGAAGCTTCAGAGAACACTGAAGCTTTCTTT
CDR3 protein: CSVEASENTEAFF
D gene: NA
V gene: TRBV29-1
clone size: NA
J gene: TRBJ1-1

CDR3 DNA: TGTGCCAGCAGTCCCAGACTAGCGGGACAAGAGACCCAGTACTTC
CDR3 protein: CASSPRLAGQETQYF
D gene: TRBD2
V gene: TRBV6-7
clone size: NA
J gene: TRBJ2-5

CDR3 DNA: TGTGCCTGGGCCCGGACAGTTTTGAACACTGAAGCTTTCTTT
CDR3 protein: CAWARTVLNTEAFF
D gene: NA
V gene: TRBV30
clone size: NA
J gene: TRBJ1-1

CDR3 DNA: TGTGCCAGCAGTGCTTTGGGACTAGCTGGCTCCTACAATGAGCAGTTCTTC
CDR3 protein: CASSALGLAGSYNEQFF
D gene: TRBD2
V gene: TRBV6-4
clone size: NA
J gene: TRBJ2-1

CDR3 DNA: TGTGCCAGCTCACCCCGGGACGGACAGAATGAAAAACTGTTTTTT
CDR3 protein: CASSPRDGQNEKLFF
D gene: NA
V gene: TRBV18
clone size: NA
J gene: TRBJ1-4

CDR3 DNA: TGTGCCTGGACCTCGGGACTAGCGGGAGGGGGCTCCTACAATGAGCAGTTCTTC
CDR3 protein: CAWTSGLAGGGSYNEQFF
D gene: TRBD2
V gene: TRBV30
clone size: NA
J gene: TRBJ2-1

CDR3 DNA: TGTGCCAGCAGCTTAGGACCAGGGATTGGGGAGACCCAGTACTTC
CDR3 protein: CASSLGPGIGETQYF
D gene: NA
V gene: TRBV11-2
clone size: NA
J gene: TRBJ2-5

CDR3 DNA: TGTGCCATCAGTGGGACAGGGCCGAACACTGAAGCTTTCTTT
CDR3 protein: CAISGTGPNTEAFF
D gene: TRBD1
V gene: TRBV10-3
clone size: NA
J gene: TRBJ1-1